This TCR beta chain was recovered during a study of blood T cells in healthy people across ages. Study-level points and caveats: Per million T cells, TCR beta diversity dropped about linearly as age rose.

The CDR3 is made up of 13 amino acids. A second PCR of about 7 to 12 cycles used a sample-barcoded 5' primer and a J-beta primer mix. TCRdb redid the calling of the 5' RACE reads with MiXCR, one entry per CDR3 protein. Of some 1.6 million distinct CDR3 sequences in the sample, 34% were seen once. Turning to this clonotype: Antigen unknown.

This sequence was found in a young woman in good health. V usage is TRBV12-3 or TRBV12-4 and J usage is TRBJ2-7; no definite D call. The DNA end is more similar to TRBJ2-5, so the J call may be wrong. Sequencing used blood. The CDR3 DNA reads as TGTGCCAGCAGGGTTAATGTAGCAGAGACCCAGTACTTC. It yields the protein CASRVNVAETQYF.